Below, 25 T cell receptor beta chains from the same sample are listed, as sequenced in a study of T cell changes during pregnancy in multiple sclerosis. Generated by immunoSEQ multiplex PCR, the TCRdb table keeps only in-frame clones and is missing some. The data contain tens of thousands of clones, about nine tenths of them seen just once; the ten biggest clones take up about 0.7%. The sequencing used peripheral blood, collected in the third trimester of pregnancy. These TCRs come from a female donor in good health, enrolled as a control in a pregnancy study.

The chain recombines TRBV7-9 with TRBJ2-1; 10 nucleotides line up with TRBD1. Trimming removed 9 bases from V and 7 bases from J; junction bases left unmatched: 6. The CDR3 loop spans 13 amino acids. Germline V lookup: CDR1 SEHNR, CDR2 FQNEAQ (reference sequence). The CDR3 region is CASRGTGENEQFF. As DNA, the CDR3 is TGTGCCAGTCGAGGGACAGGGGAGAATGAGCAGTTCTTC.

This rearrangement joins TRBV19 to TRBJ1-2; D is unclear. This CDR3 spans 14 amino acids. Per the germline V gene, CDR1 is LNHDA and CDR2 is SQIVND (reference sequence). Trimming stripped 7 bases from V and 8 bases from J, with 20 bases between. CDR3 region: CASNPRSEVIGYTF. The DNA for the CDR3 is TGTGCCAGTAATCCACGATCGGAGGTTATAGGCTACACCTTC.

The CDR3 protein is CASTLDLYGYTF. The CDR3, as DNA: TGTGCCAGCACCCTGGACTTATATGGCTACACCTTC. The rearrangement uses TRBV5-6 and TRBJ1-2; the D is unclear. CDR3 length equals 12 residues. V was shortened by 6 bases and J by 5 bases, with 11 bases between the two germline ends. Germline V CDR1 and CDR2: SGHDT, YYEEEE.

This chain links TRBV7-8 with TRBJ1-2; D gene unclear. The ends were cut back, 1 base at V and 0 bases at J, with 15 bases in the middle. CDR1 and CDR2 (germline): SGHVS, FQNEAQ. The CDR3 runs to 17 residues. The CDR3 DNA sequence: TGTGCCAGCAGCTTAGATTCTCGGGTATTGTCTAACTATGGCTACACCTTC. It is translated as CASSLDSRVLSNYGYTF.

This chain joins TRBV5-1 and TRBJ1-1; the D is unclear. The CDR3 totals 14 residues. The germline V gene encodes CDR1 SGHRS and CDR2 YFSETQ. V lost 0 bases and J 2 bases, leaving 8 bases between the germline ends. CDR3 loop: CASSLGADNTEAFF. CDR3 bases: TGCGCCAGCAGCTTGGGGGCAGACAACACTGAAGCTTTCTTT.

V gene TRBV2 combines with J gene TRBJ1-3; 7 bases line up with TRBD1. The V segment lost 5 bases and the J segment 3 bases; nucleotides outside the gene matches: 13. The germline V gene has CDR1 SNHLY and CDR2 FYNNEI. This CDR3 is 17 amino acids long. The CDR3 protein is CASSFLTGTAGGNTIYF. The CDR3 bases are TGTGCCAGCAGTTTTCTTACCGGGACAGCTGGTGGAAACACCATATATTTT.

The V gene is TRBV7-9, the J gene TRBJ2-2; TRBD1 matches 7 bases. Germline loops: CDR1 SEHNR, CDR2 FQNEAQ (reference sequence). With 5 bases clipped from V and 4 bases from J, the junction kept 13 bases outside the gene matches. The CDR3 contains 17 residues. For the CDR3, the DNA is TGTGCCAGCAGCCTCGCGATCCGACAGGGCCGCACCGGGGAGCTGTTTTTT. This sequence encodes CASSLAIRQGRTGELFF.

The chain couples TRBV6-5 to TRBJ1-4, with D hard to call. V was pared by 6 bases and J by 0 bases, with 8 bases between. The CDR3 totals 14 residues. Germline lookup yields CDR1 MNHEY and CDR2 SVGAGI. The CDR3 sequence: CASRLFTTNEKLFF. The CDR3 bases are TGTGCCAGCAGATTGTTTACAACTAATGAAAAACTGTTTTTT.

The CDR3 loop is CATSRPQQWDSLGTEAFF. The DNA for the CDR3 is TGTGCCACCAGCAGACCCCAACAATGGGACAGCCTGGGAACTGAAGCTTTCTTT. The rearrangement joins TRBV15 to TRBJ1-1; 7 bases map to TRBD1. CDR3 length equals 18 residues. V shed 2 bases, J shed 5 bases, and the junction held 17 bases outside the gene matches. CDR1 LNHNV and CDR2 YYDKDF come from the germline V gene (reference sequence).

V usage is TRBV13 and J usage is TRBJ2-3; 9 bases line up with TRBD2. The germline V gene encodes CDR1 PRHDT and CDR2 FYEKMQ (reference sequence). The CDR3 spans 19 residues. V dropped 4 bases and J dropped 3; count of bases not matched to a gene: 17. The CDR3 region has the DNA TGTGCCAGCAGCTCAGGGACAGCCTTTAGCGGGAGTAGGACAGATACGCAGTATTTT. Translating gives CASSSGTAFSGSRTDTQYF.

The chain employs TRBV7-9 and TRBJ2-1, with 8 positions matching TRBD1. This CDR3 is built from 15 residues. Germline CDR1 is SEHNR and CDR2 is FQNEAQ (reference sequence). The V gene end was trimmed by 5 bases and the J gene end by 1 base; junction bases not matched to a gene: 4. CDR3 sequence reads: CASSTRQGSYNEQFF. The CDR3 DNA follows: TGTGCCAGCAGCACCAGACAGGGGTCCTACAATGAGCAGTTCTTC.

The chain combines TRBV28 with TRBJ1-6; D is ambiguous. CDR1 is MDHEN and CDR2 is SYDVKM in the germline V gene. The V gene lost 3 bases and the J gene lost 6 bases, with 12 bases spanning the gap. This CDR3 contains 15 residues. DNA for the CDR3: TGTGCCAGCAGTTTCTCACACGGGGTTAATTCACCCCTCCACTTT. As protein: CASSFSHGVNSPLHF.

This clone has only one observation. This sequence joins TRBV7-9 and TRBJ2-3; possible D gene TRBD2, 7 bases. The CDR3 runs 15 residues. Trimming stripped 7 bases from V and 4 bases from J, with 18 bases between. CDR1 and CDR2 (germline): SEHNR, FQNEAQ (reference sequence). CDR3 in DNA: TGTGCCAGCACCCCGAGGGGGGGGAATGCAGATACGCAGTATTTT. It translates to CASTPRGGNADTQYF.

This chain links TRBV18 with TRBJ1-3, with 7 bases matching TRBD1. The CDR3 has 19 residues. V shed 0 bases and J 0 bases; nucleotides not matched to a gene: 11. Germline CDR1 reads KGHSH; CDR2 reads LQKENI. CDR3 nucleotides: TGTGCCAGCTCACCACCCGGGACAGTGCTCCTGAGCTCTGGAAACACCATATATTTT. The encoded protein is CASSPPGTVLLSSGNTIYF. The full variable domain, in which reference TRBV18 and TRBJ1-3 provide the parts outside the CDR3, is NAGVMQNPRHLVRRRGQEARLRCSPMKGHSHVYWYRQLPEEGLKFMVYLQKENIIDESGMPKERFSAEFPKEGPSILRIQQVVRGDSAAYFCASSPPGTVLLSSGNTIYFGEGSWLTVV.

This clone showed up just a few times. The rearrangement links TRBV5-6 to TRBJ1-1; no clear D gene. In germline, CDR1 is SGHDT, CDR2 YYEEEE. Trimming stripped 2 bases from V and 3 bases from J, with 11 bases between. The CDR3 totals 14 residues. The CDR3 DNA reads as TGTGCCAGCAGCTTCACGGGAGCTTACACTGAAGCTTTCTTT. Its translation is CASSFTGAYTEAFF.

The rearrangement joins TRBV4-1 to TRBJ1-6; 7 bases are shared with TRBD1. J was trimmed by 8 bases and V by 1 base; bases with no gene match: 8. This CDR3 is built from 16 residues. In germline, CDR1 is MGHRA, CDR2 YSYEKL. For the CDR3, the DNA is TGCGCCAGCAGCCAAGGTCTCGGGACAGTATATTCACCCCTCCACTTT. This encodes CASSQGLGTVYSPLHF.

CDR3 in amino acids: CASREQGATNEKLFF. The CDR3 DNA reads as TGTGCCAGCCGCGAACAGGGTGCTACTAATGAAAAACTGTTTTTT. The genes are TRBV28 and TRBJ1-4; possibly TRBD1 for D (6 bases). There are 15 residues in the CDR3. CDR1 MDHEN and CDR2 SYDVKM come from the germline V gene. Trimming pared 8 bases from V and 2 bases from J, leaving 15 bases between.

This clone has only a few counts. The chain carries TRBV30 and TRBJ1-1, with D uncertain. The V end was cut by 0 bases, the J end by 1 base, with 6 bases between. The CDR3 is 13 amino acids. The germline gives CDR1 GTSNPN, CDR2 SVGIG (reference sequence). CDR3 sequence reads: CAWSVGGNTEAFF. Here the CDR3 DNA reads TGTGCCTGGAGTGTTGGCGGGAACACTGAAGCTTTCTTT.

CDR3 DNA: TGCGCCAGCAGCTCCCGACAGGGCGGATCGTACGAGCAGTACTTC. It codes for CASSSRQGGSYEQYF. This chain joins TRBV5-1 and TRBJ2-7; 7 nucleotides line up with TRBD1. The germline CDR1 and CDR2 sequences are SGHRS and YFSETQ. The CDR3 is 15 amino acids. J gave up 4 bases and V 3 bases, and 10 bases lay outside the gene matches.

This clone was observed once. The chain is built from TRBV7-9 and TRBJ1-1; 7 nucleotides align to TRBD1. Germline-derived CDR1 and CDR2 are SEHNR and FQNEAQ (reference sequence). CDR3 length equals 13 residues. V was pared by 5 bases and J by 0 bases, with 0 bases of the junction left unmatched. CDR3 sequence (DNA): TGTGCCAGCAGCGACAGGGTGAACACTGAAGCTTTCTTT. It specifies CASSDRVNTEAFF.

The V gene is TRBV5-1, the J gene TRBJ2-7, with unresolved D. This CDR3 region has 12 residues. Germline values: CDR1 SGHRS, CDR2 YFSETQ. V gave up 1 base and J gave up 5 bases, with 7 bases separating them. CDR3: CASSLNSNEQYF. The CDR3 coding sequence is TGCGCCAGCAGCTTGAATAGTAACGAGCAGTACTTC.

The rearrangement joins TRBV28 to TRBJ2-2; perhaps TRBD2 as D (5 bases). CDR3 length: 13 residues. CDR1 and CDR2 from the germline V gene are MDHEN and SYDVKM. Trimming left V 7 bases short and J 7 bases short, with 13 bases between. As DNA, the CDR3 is TGTGCCAGCACGGGGAGCGTCGGCGGGGAGCTGTTTTTT. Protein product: CASTGSVGGELFF.

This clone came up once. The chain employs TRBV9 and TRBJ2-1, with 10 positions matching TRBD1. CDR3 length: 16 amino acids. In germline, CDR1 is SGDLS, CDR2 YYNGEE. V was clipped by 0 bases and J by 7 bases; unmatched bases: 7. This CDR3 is CASSVGFGQGGNEQFF. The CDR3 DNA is TGTGCCAGCAGCGTAGGCTTTGGACAGGGGGGGAATGAGCAGTTCTTC.

CDR3 sequence: CASSLEGASTDTQYF. As DNA, the CDR3 is TGTGCCAGCAGCTTGGAAGGGGCTAGCACAGATACGCAGTATTTT. The chain carries TRBV5-8 and TRBJ2-3, with D perhaps TRBD1 (5 bases). The CDR3 sequence is 15 residues long. CDR1 is SGHTS and CDR2 is YDEGEE in the germline V gene. V lost 0 bases to trimming and J lost 0 bases, with 8 bases between them.

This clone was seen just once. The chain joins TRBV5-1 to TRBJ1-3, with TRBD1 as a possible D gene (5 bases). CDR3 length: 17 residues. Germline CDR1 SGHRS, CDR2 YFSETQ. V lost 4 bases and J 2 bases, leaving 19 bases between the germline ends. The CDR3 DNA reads TGCGCCAGCAGCCTAGGATCAGGGATTCTAGCTGGAAACACCATATATTTT. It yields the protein CASSLGSGILAGNTIYF. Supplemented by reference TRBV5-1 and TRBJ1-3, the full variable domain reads KAGVTQTPRYLIKTRGQQVTLSCSPISGHRSVSWYQQTPGQGLQFLFEYFSETQRNKGNFPGRFSGRQFSNSRSEMNVSTLELGDSALYLCASSLGSGILAGNTIYFGEGSWLTVV.